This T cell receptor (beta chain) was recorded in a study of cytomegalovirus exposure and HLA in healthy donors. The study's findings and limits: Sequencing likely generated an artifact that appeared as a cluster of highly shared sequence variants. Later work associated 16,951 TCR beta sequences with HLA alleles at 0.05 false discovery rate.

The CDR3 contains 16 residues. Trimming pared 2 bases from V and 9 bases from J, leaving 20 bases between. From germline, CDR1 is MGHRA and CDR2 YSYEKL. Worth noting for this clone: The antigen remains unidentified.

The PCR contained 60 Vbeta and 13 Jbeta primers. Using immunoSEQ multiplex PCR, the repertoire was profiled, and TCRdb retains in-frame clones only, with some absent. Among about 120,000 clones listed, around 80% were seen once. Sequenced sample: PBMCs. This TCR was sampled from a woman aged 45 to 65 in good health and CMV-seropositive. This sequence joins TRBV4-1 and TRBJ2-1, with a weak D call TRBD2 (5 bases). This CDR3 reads CASSQIGIPSEGEQFF. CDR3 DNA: TGCGCCAGCAGCCAAATCGGGATTCCCAGCGAGGGTGAGCAGTTCTTC.